What follows are 23 T cell receptor beta chains derived from one specimen sequenced in a study of T cell responses to AZD1222 COVID-19 vaccine. Clones were read by immunoSEQ multiplex PCR, and TCRdb kept only the in-frame ones, dropping some. The data hold some 86,000 clones, with more than 70% observed a single time. The input for sequencing was peripheral blood, taken on day 0 of AZD1222 vaccination. The source is an adult in good health.

This rearrangement joins TRBV28 to TRBJ2-7; D remains ambiguous. CDR3 length equals 13 residues. The V gene lost 3 bases and the J gene lost 6 bases, with 12 bases spanning the gap. The germline gives CDR1 MDHEN, CDR2 SYDVKM. The DNA for the CDR3 is TGTGCCAGCAGTTTTGGGGTTCCCGCCGAGCAGTACTTC. Translated: CASSFGVPAEQYF. Based on the CDR3 plus reference TRBV28 and TRBJ2-7, the full variable domain is DVKVTQSSRYLVKRTGEKVFLECVQDMDHENMFWYRQDPGLGLRLIYFSYDVKMKEKGDIPEGYSVSREKKERFSLILESASTNQTSMYLCASSFGVPAEQYFGPGTRLTVT.

This rearrangement joins TRBV5-1 to TRBJ1-1; D remains ambiguous. Germline CDR1 SGHRS, CDR2 YFSETQ. Trimming took 0 bases from V and 3 from J, leaving 12 bases between them. The length of the CDR3 is 15 residues. CDR3 sequence reads: CASSLDGTVYTEAFF. The CDR3 DNA reads TGCGCCAGCAGCTTGGATGGCACGGTTTACACTGAAGCTTTCTTT.

This sequence joins TRBV12-3 or TRBV12-4 and TRBJ1-5; D uncertain. V was pared by 2 bases and J by 6 bases, with 5 bases between. The CDR3 runs to 12 residues. CDR3 bases: TGTGCCAGCAGTTTAACGAGTCAGCCCCAGCATTTT. This encodes CASSLTSQPQHF.

The J gene is TRBJ2-6, the V gene TRBV7-8, with unresolved D. V lost 5 bases, J lost 2 bases, and 22 bases lay in between. The germline V gene has CDR1 SGHVS and CDR2 FQNEAQ. The CDR3 runs to 19 residues. The CDR3 loop reads CASSPPRRLAPPGANVLTF. The CDR3 DNA reads as TGTGCCAGCAGCCCCCCCCGTCGGTTGGCTCCACCTGGGGCCAACGTCCTGACTTTC.

This clone came up a few times. The rearrangement links TRBV5-1 to TRBJ2-5; 8 bases agree with TRBD2. V was pared by 0 bases and J by 2 bases, with 9 bases of the junction left unmatched. The CDR3 is 17 amino acids. Germline V CDR1 and CDR2: SGHRS, YFSETQ. The CDR3 nucleotides are TGCGCCAGCAGCTTGGGGCAAATGGGCGGGGGGCAAGAGACCCAGTACTTC. Protein product: CASSLGQMGGGQETQYF.

V gene TRBV5-6 combines with J gene TRBJ1-1; TRBD1 matches at 7 bases. The CDR3 has 16 residues. Germline-derived CDR1 and CDR2 are SGHDT and YYEEEE. The ends lost 4 bases at V and 2 bases at J; junction bases unmatched: 11. The CDR3 region is CASSLKSGTANTEAFF. The CDR3 DNA follows: TGTGCCAGCAGCCTGAAATCCGGGACAGCAAACACTGAAGCTTTCTTT.

V and J are TRBV7-7 and TRBJ2-5; TRBD1 matches at 8 bases. Germline V gene sequence: CDR1 SSHAT, CDR2 FNYEAQ (reference sequence). V gave up 5 bases and J gave up 4 bases; unmatched junction bases: 9. The CDR3 runs 15 residues. The CDR3 region is CASSIGQGMGETQYF. CDR3 DNA: TGTGCCAGCAGCATTGGACAGGGAATGGGAGAGACCCAGTACTTC.

The genes are TRBV24-1 and TRBJ2-7; 7 bases map to TRBD1. Germline lookup yields CDR1 KGHDR and CDR2 SFDVKD. V dropped 0 bases and J dropped 1; count of bases not matched to a gene: 2. The CDR3 runs to 15 residues. The DNA for the CDR3 is TGTGCCACCAGTGATTTGTCGGGACAGTCCTACGAGCAGTACTTC. Its protein is CATSDLSGQSYEQYF.

This chain uses TRBV20-1 with TRBJ1-3, with D possibly being TRBD1 (5 bases). CDR1 is DFQATT, CDR2 SNEGSKA, per germline (reference sequence). The V end lost 3 bases, the J end lost 0 bases, and 9 bases lay between the germline ends. The CDR3 totals 14 residues. The CDR3 coding sequence is TGCAGTGCTAGTGCCAGGGCCTCTGGAAACACCATATATTTT. Translation: CSASARASGNTIYF.

The CDR3 bases are TGTGCCAGCAGTCCGACAGGGGTTAACTATGGCTACACCTTC. It yields the protein CASSPTGVNYGYTF. This rearrangement joins TRBV27 to TRBJ1-2; 8 bases are shared with TRBD1. Trimming at V came to 5 bases and at J to 1 base, leaving 3 bases not matched to a gene. Germline V gene sequence: CDR1 MNHEY, CDR2 SMNVEV (reference sequence). The CDR3 totals 14 residues.

The V and J genes are TRBV4-1 and TRBJ1-5, with TRBD1 matching over 7 bases. Trimming took 1 base from V and 4 from J; bases not matched to a gene: 4. This CDR3 contains 15 residues. Germline V CDR1 and CDR2: MGHRA, YSYEKL. CDR3 region: CASSQGQGLNQPQHF. DNA for the CDR3: TGCGCCAGCAGCCAAGGACAGGGCTTAAATCAGCCCCAGCATTTT.

The chain links TRBV2 to TRBJ2-5; 8 nucleotides match TRBD1. Germline lookup yields CDR1 SNHLY and CDR2 FYNNEI. The J segment lost 4 bases and the V segment lost 4 bases, leaving 2 bases of the junction unmatched. The length of the CDR3 is 13 residues. The CDR3 here is CASSGQGLETQYF. CDR3 in DNA: TGTGCCAGCAGTGGACAGGGGTTAGAGACCCAGTACTTC.

The sample holds a few counts of this clone. V and J are TRBV2 and TRBJ1-5, with D perhaps matching TRBD1 (6 bases). With 7 bases removed from V and 1 base from J, the gap between germline ends came to 14 bases. Germline CDR1 and CDR2: SNHLY and FYNNEI. CDR3 length: 15 amino acids. The CDR3 spells CASIEGGTSNQPQHF. CDR3 DNA: TGTGCCAGCATCGAGGGGGGTACGAGCAATCAGCCCCAGCATTTT. The whole variable domain, remainder taken from reference TRBV2 and TRBJ1-5, is EPEVTQTPSHQVTQMGQEVILRCVPISNHLYFYWYRQILGQKVEFLVSFYNNEISEKSEIFDDQFSVERPDGSNFTLKIRSTKLEDSAMYFCASIEGGTSNQPQHFGDGTRLSIL.

This clone was recorded a few times. V and J are TRBV7-2 and TRBJ2-1; 9 bases fit TRBD2. V shed 6 bases, J shed 5 bases, and the junction held 8 bases outside the gene matches. This CDR3 is 15 amino acids long. From germline, CDR1 is SGHTA and CDR2 FQGNSA. The DNA for the CDR3 is TGTGCCAGCAGATCGCGGGGGGGTACAAACAATGAGCAGTTCTTC. Its protein product is CASRSRGGTNNEQFF. The complete variable domain, with remaining parts taken from reference TRBV7-2 and TRBJ2-1, reads GAGVSQSPSNKVTEKGKDVELRCDPISGHTALYWYRQSLGQGLEFLIYFQGNSAPDKSGLPSDRFSAERTGGSVSTLTIQRTQQEDSAVYLCASRSRGGTNNEQFFGPGTRLTVL.

The chain has TRBV5-5 and TRBJ2-2, with D uncertain. Germline V lookup: CDR1 SGHKS, CDR2 YYEKEE (reference sequence). The CDR3 runs to 15 residues. V was shortened by 0 bases and J by 2 bases, with 8 bases between the two germline ends. CDR3 in DNA: TGTGCCAGCAGCTTGGCCATCGTAAACACCGGGGAGCTGTTTTTT. It specifies CASSLAIVNTGELFF.

The chain recombines TRBV6-1 with TRBJ2-1; 9 nucleotides match TRBD2. V trimming: 2 bases; J trimming: 10 bases; junction bases outside the gene matches: 12. The V gene's germline CDR1 is MNHNS and CDR2 SASEGT. The CDR3 covers 16 residues. Here the CDR3 reads CASSETPSGASDEQFF. Here the CDR3 DNA reads TGTGCCAGCAGTGAAACACCTAGCGGGGCCTCTGACGAGCAGTTCTTC.

The chain joins TRBV18 to TRBJ2-3; 9 positions agree with TRBD1. The CDR3 has 15 residues. Trimming cost V 3 bases and J 0 bases; bases outside gene matches: 1. CDR1 and CDR2 (germline): KGHSH, LQKENI. The CDR3 loop is CASSPTGGSTDTQYF. For the CDR3, the DNA is TGTGCCAGCTCACCGACAGGGGGAAGCACAGATACGCAGTATTTT. The full variable domain, with the rest looked up from reference TRBV18 and TRBJ2-3, is NAGVMQNPRHLVRRRGQEARLRCSPMKGHSHVYWYRQLPEEGLKFMVYLQKENIIDESGMPKERFSAEFPKEGPSILRIQQVVRGDSAAYFCASSPTGGSTDTQYFGPGTRLTVL.

The chain is built from TRBV24-1 and TRBJ2-1, with D unclear. With 6 bases removed from V and 0 bases from J, the gap between germline ends came to 5 bases. Germline loops: CDR1 KGHDR, CDR2 SFDVKD. This CDR3 spans 13 amino acids. The CDR3 reads CATSRASYNEQFF. CDR3 DNA: TGTGCCACCAGTCGGGCCTCCTACAATGAGCAGTTCTTC.

The chain recombines TRBV30 with TRBJ1-5, with 7 bases fitting TRBD1. CDR3 length equals 15 residues. V gave up 4 bases and J gave up 2 bases; unmatched junction bases: 8. The germline V gene has CDR1 GTSNPN and CDR2 SVGIG (reference sequence). CDR3: CAWTTSDRGNQPQHF. The CDR3 coding sequence is TGTGCCTGGACCACTTCCGACAGGGGCAATCAGCCCCAGCATTTT.

This clone was recorded once. The V call is TRBV11-2, the J call TRBJ2-7, with 9 bases lining up with TRBD1. The CDR3 loop spans 15 amino acids. V lost 0 bases to trimming and J lost 6 bases; unmatched junction nucleotides: 6. Per germline, CDR1 SGHAT and CDR2 FQNNGV. In DNA, the CDR3 is TGTGCCAGCAGCTTAGAGACAGGGGGTTTGAGCGAGCAGTACTTC. This encodes CASSLETGGLSEQYF.

In nucleotides, the CDR3 is TGTGCCACCAGCAGAGGGGGACAGGGTCCTGAAGCTTTCTTT. Encoded protein: CATSRGGQGPEAFF. The chain joins TRBV15 to TRBJ1-1; TRBD1 matches at 9 bases. J gave up 6 bases and V 1 base, and 3 bases lay outside the gene matches. This CDR3 comprises 14 residues. Germline V lookup: CDR1 LNHNV, CDR2 YYDKDF (reference sequence).

V usage is TRBV7-2 and J usage is TRBJ2-1; no definite D call. Trimming pared 1 base from V and 12 bases from J, leaving 7 bases between. Per germline, CDR1 SGHTA and CDR2 FQGNSA. This CDR3 has 11 residues. The CDR3 here is CASSLDLGQFF. The CDR3 DNA is TGTGCCAGCAGCTTAGATCTCGGGCAGTTCTTC.

This chain connects TRBV6-1 to TRBJ1-3, with D uncertain. The CDR3 loop spans 13 amino acids. The V gene lost 0 bases and the J gene lost 4 bases, with 4 bases spanning the gap. Germline CDR1 MNHNS, CDR2 SASEGT. CDR3: CASSEAYGNTIYF. In DNA form, the CDR3 reads TGTGCCAGCAGTGAAGCGTACGGAAACACCATATATTTT.